This TCR beta chain was observed in a study of identical twins. The CDR3 length is 15 residues. V lost 6 bases to trimming and J lost 4 bases; unmatched junction nucleotides: 10. The V gene's germline CDR1 is SGHRS and CDR2 YFSETQ. TCRdb reanalysed the 5' RACE reads using MiXCR and keeps one entry per CDR3 protein. The sample consists of roughly 700,000 distinct CDR3 sequences, over 8.5% of them appearing once. These data were also filed under a second study, of yellow fever vaccine responses in identical twins.

This receptor was obtained from a woman between 18 and 29 years old in good health. The sequencing sample was made of PBMCs. The chain recombines TRBV5-1 with TRBJ2-3; 8 bases are shared with TRBD2. The CDR3 DNA reads TGCGCCAGCAACCATCCGGGGGGGGTCCCAGATACGCAGTATTTT. Protein: CASNHPGGVPDTQYF.